The 9 T cell receptor beta chains given below trace back to one sample, sequenced in a study of shared clonotypes between healthy human individuals. This table comes from immunoSEQ multiplex PCR, and its TCRdb copy is limited to in-frame clones, with some not included. The table lists about 2 million clones, about 95% of them singletons, with approximately 1.2% in the top ten. Only CD45RO-negative cells positively selected for CCR7 counted as naive CD8 cells, so terminally differentiated effector memory CD45RA+ cells were excluded. Material for sequencing was naive CD8+ T cells sorted from blood. These receptors all stem from a man younger than 30 in good health.

DNA for the CDR3: TGCGCCAGCAAACCGAACACCGGGGAGCTGTTTTTT. It codes for CASKPNTGELFF. This sequence joins TRBV5-1 and TRBJ2-2, with D hard to call. The CDR3 has 12 residues. The ends were cut back, 6 bases at V and 0 bases at J, with 3 bases in the middle. Germline V lookup: CDR1 SGHRS, CDR2 YFSETQ.

The chain carries TRBV6-5 and TRBJ1-5, with TRBD1 identical over 8 bases. This CDR3 has 14 residues. Trimming cost V 5 bases and J 10 bases; bases outside gene matches: 10. Germline loops: CDR1 MNHEY, CDR2 SVGAGI. Written as DNA, the CDR3 is TGTGCCAGCAGTCCTGGACAGGGCCCAGGACCCCAGCATTTT. Protein product: CASSPGQGPGPQHF.

This sequence joins TRBV2 and TRBJ1-6, with D unresolved. The CDR3 covers 14 residues. Trimming left V 0 bases short and J 8 bases short, with 8 bases between. In germline, CDR1 is SNHLY, CDR2 FYNNEI. CDR3 residues: CASSEAEGYSPLHF. In DNA form, the CDR3 reads TGTGCCAGCAGTGAAGCAGAGGGTTATTCACCCCTCCACTTT.

The chain recombines TRBV5-4 with TRBJ2-1, with a possible D match to TRBD2 (6 bases). V was trimmed by 0 bases and J by 12 bases, leaving 10 bases between them. The CDR3 is 12 amino acids. Germline-derived CDR1 and CDR2 are SGHNT and YYREEE (reference sequence). The DNA for the CDR3 is TGTGCCAGCAGCTTGGAGACTAGATGGCAGTTCTTC. It yields the protein CASSLETRWQFF.

The V and J genes are TRBV6-6 and TRBJ2-5; maybe TRBD2 (5 bases). Trimming took 2 bases from V and 5 from J, leaving 9 bases between them. Germline values: CDR1 MNHNY, CDR2 SVGAGI (reference sequence). CDR3 length: 13 amino acids. CDR3 residues: CASSYEGSETQYF. The CDR3 DNA follows: TGTGCCAGCAGTTACGAGGGAAGCGAGACCCAGTACTTC.

The chain carries TRBV4-1 and TRBJ2-7; D gene unclear. The V and J ends lost 1 base and 3 bases respectively, with 13 bases between them. Germline V gene data show CDR1 as MGHRA and CDR2 as YSYEKL. The length of the CDR3 is 15 residues. The CDR3 loop is CASSQGHRDGYEQYF. As DNA, the CDR3 is TGCGCCAGCAGCCAAGGACATAGAGACGGCTACGAGCAGTACTTC.

The table lists this clone with a count of one. The chain carries TRBV30 and TRBJ2-1; 7 bases fit TRBD2. CDR3 size: 14 residues. V lost 0 bases to trimming and J lost 5 bases; unmatched junction nucleotides: 4. CDR1 is GTSNPN, CDR2 SVGIG, per germline (reference sequence). For the CDR3, the DNA is TGTGCCTGGAGTGTATCGAGCGGGAACAATGAGCAGTTCTTC. It codes for CAWSVSSGNNEQFF.

The V gene is TRBV27, the J gene TRBJ2-1; the match to TRBD1 covers 10 bases. The CDR3 loop spans 14 amino acids. Germline assignment: CDR1 MNHEY and CDR2 SMNVEV (reference sequence). Germline trimming cut 8 bases from V and 5 bases from J; bases unmatched to any gene: 6. CDR3 protein: CASFPGQGHNEQFF. The CDR3 DNA is TGTGCCAGCTTCCCGGGACAGGGGCACAATGAGCAGTTCTTC.

This clone has a single count. This chain connects TRBV19 to TRBJ2-7; the match to TRBD2 covers 15 bases. Germline trimming cut 3 bases from V and 6 bases from J; bases unmatched to any gene: 6. From germline, CDR1 is LNHDA and CDR2 SQIVND (reference sequence). The CDR3 contains 16 residues. The CDR3 DNA reads as TGTGCCAGTAGTATCGGGGGACTAGCGGGAGGACTCGAGCAGTACTTC. Protein: CASSIGGLAGGLEQYF.